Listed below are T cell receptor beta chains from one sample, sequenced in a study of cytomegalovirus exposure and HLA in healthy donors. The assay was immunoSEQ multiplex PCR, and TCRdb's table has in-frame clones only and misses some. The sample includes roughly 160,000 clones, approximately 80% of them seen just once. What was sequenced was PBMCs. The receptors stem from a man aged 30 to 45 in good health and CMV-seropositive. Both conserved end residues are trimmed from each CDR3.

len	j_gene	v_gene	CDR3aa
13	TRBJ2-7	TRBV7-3	ASSLSGTESYEQY
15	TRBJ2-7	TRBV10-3	AISVANAGTGAYEQY
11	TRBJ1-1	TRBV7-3	ASSASGNTEAF
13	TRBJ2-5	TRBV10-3	AISESRGEAETQY
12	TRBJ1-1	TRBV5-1	ASSYSTENTEAF
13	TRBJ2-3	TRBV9	ASSVDPAAGGTQY
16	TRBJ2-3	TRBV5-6	ASSFMTSGGASTDTQY
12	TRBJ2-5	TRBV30	AWSAVWEGETRY
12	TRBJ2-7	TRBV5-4	ASSRTGSSYEQY
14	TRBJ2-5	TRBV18	ASSPLIQGAEETQY
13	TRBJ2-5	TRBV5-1	ASRSGGLELETQY
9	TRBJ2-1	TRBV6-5	ASGPYNEQF
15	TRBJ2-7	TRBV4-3	ASSQEARARGTYEQY
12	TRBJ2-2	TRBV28	ASLQGVITGELF
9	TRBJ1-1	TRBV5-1	ASSLKGEAF
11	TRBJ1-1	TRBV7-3	ASSRDSYTEAF
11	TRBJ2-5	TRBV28	ASSRQGGETQY
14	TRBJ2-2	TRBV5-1	ASSTGDSANTGELF
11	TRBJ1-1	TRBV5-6	ASSTGGHTEAF
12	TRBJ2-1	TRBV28	ASSLLVEELEQF
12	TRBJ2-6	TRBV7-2	ASSPPFGANVLT
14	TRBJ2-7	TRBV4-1	ASSQDGGRGAYEQY
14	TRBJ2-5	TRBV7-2	ASSDTSGGNKETQY
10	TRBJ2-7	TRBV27	ASSNRQGEAQ
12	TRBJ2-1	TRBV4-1	ASSQVGGPNEQF
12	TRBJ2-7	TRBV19	ASSPRTGSNEQY
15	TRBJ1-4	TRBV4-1	ASSQVAGKTTNEKLF
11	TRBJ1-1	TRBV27	ASSLRGAAEAF
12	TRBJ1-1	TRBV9	ASSVGGGSTEAF
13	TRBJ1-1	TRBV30	AWTLSGGMNTEAF
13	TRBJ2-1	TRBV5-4	ASSFSGSGGIGQF
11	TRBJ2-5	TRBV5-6	ASSRTVRETQY
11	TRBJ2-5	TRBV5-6	ASSLSEGETQY
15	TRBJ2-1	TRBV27	ASSLSMRGESYNEQF
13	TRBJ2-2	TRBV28	ASSSPGQGTGELF
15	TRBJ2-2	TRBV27	ASSFIAGAMNTGELF
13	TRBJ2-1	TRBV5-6	ASSLLGASYNEQF